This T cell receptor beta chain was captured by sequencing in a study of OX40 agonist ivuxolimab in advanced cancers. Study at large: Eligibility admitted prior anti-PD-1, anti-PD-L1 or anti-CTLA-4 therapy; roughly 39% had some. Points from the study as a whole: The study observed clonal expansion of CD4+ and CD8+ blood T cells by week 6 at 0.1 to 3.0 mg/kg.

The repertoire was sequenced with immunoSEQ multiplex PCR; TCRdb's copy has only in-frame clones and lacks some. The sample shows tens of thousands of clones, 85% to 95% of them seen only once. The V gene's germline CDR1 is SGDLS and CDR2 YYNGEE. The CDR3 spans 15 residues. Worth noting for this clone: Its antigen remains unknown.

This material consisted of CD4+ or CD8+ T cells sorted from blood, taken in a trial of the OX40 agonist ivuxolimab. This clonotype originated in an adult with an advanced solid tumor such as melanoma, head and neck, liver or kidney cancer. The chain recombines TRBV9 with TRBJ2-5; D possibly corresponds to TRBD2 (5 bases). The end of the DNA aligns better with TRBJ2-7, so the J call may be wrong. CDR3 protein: CASSVGGDNSYEQYF. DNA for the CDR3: TGTGCCAGCAGCGTAGGGGGAGACAACTCCTACGAGCAGTACTTC.